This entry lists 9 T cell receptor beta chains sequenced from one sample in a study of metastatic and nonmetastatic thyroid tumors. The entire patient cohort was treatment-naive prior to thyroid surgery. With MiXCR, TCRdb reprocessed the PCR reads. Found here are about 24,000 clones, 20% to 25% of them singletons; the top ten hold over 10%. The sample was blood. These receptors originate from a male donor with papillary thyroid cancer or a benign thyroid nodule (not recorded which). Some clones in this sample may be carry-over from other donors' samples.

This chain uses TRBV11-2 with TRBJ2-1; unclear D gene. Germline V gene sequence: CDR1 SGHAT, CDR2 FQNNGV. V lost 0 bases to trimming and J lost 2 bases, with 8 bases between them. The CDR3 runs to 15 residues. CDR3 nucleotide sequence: TGTGCCAGCAGCTTAGAACGAGGTGCCTACAATGAGCAGTTCTTC. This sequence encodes CASSLERGAYNEQFF.

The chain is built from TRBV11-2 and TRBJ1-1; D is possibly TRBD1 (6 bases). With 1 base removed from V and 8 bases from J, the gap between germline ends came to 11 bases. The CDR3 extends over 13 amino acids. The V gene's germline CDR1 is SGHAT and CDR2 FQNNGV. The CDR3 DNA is TGTGCCAGCAGCTTAGCAGGGGCCGCGGAAGCTTTCTTT. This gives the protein CASSLAGAAEAFF. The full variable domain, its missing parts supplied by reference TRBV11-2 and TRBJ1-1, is EAGVAQSPRYKIIEKRQSVAFWCNPISGHATLYWYQQILGQGPKLLIQFQNNGVVDDSQLPKDRFSAERLKGVDSTLKIQPAKLEDSAVYLCASSLAGAAEAFFGQGTRLTVV.

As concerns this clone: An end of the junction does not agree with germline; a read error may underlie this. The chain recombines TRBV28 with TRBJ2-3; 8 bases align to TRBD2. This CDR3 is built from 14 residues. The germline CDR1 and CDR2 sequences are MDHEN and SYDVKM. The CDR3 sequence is CASSLAGNTDTQYF. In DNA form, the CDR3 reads TGCGCCAGCAGTCTAGCGGGCAACACAGATACGCAGTATTTT.

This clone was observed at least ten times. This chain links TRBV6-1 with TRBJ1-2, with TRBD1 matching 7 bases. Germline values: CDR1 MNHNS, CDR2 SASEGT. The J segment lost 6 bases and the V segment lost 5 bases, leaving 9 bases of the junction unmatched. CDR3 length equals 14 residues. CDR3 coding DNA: TGTGCCAGCAGTTGGGCCGGACAGGATCATGGCTACACCTTC. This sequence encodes CASSWAGQDHGYTF.

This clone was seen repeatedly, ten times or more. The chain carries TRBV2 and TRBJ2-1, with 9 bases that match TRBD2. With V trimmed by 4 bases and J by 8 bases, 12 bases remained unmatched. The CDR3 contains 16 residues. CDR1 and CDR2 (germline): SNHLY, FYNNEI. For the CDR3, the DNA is TGTGCCAGCAGTGTGCGTTCGGGCGGGAGGGCCTATGAGCAGTTCTTC. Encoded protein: CASSVRSGGRAYEQFF. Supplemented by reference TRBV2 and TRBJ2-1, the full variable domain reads EPEVTQTPSHQVTQMGQEVILRCVPISNHLYFYWYRQILGQKVEFLVSFYNNEISEKSEIFDDQFSVERPDGSNFTLKIRSTKLEDSAMYFCASSVRSGGRAYEQFFGPGTRLTVL.

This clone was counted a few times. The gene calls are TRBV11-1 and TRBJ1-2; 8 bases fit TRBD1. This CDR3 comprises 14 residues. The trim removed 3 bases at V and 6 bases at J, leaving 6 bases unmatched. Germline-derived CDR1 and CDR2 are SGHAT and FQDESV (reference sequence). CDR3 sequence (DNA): TGTGCCAGCAGCTTCGGGTCCAGGGGGCATGGCTACACCTTC. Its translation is CASSFGSRGHGYTF.

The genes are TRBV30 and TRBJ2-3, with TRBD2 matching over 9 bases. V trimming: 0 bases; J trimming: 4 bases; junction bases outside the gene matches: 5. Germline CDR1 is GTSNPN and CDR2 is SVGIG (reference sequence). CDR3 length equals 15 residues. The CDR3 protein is CAWSVAGGEADTQYF. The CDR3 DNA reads TGTGCCTGGAGTGTAGCGGGGGGCGAAGCAGATACGCAGTATTTT.

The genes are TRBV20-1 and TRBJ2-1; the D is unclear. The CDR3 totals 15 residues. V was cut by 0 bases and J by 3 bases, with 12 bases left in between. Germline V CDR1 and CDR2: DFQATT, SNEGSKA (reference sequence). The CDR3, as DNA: TGCAGTGCTAGAGATTCAGCGAGAGGCTACAATGAGCAGTTCTTC. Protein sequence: CSARDSARGYNEQFF.

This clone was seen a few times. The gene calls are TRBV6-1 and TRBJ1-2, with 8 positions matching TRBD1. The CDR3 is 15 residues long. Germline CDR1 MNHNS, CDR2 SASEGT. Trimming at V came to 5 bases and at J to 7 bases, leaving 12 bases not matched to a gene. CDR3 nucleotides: TGTGCCAGCAGTATAGGACAGGGTAAGGGGAGTGGCTACACCTTC. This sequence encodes CASSIGQGKGSGYTF.